This T cell receptor beta chain comes out of a study of blood T cell repertoires in COVID-19. Study background: Material from acute and convalescent COVID-19 was sourced from the United States, Italy and Spain. In each case, the material was cDNA or gDNA derived from T cells, B-cell-depleted T cells, or PBMCs.

The CDR3 spans 15 residues. CDR1 and CDR2 from the germline V gene are MNHNY and SVGAGI (reference sequence). Between the trimmed V and J ends, which lost 7 bases and 0 bases, there was a span of 13 bases. Per the original data handling: Cell counts per sample came from amplifying reference gene primers. This table comes from immunoSEQ multiplex PCR, and its TCRdb copy is limited to in-frame clones, with some not included. That table is the source of V, J and clone size, and D and trimming were worked out from the DNA. The sample shows about 29,000 clones, 89% of them seen only once. The chain uses TRBV6-6 and TRBJ1-5; perhaps TRBD1 as D (5 bases). This receptor was taken from a human donor in a cohort sampled during active COVID-19. The sample was peripheral blood. CDR3 coding DNA: TGTGCCAGCACCCAAGGGGCAGTTAGCAATCAGCCCCAGCATTTT. Encoded protein: CASTQGAVSNQPQHF.